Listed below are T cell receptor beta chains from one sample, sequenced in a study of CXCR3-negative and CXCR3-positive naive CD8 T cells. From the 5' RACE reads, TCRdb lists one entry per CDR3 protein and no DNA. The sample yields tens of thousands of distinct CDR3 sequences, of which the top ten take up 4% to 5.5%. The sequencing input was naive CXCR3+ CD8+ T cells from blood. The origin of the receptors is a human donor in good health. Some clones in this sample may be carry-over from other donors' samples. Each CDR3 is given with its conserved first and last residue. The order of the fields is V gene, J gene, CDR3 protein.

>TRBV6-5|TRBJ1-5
CASSYSRVAAQPQHF
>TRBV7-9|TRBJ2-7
CASSLPGGYEQYF
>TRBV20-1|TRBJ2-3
CSAPGHSIGAPDTQYF
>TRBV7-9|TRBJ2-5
CASSRLRLAEETQYF
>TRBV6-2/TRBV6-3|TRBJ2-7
CASSYGGDAYEQYF
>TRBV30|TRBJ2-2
CAWSVDSRNGGELFF
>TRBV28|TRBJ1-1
CASSFDMNTEAFF
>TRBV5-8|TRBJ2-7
CASGSSYEQYF
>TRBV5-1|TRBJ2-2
CATSGTGELFF
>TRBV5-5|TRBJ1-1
CASSLGHLDTEAFF
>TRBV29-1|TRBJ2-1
CSVVRATYNEQFF
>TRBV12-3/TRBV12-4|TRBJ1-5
CASSSGGGNQPQHF
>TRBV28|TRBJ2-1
CATRLAGGPSEQFF
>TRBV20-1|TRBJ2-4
CSARDFRTEDYSPDIQYF
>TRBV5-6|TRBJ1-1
CASSYGGSNTEAFF
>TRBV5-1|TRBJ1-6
CASSFGLSDSPLHF
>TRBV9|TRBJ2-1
CASSLGPTYNEQFF
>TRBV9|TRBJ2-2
CASSFFTGNTGELFF
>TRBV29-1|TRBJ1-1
CSATGMNTEAFF
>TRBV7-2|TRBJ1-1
CASRTGYPEAFF